The TCR beta chain under discussion was sequenced for a study of identical twins. J was trimmed by 7 bases and V by 4 bases; bases with no gene match: 10. This CDR3 is 15 amino acids long. From germline, CDR1 is SGHTA and CDR2 FQGNSA. Template switching added a universal primer site, and cDNA bore unique molecular identifiers. TCRdb fed the 5' RACE reads into MiXCR, producing one record per CDR3 protein. The sample holds some 690,000 distinct CDR3 sequences; 21% are singletons and the top ten take roughly 4%. Study-level points and caveats: Models predicted less out-of-frame TCR alpha sharing in monozygotic twins than was found.

As concerns this clonotype: Antigen specificity is unknown.

The sample also formed part of further work on T cells expressing NK-cell markers. That work contributes: The authors sequenced eight donors, of whom seven were HCMV-seropositive and one was seronegative. Expanded NKG2C+ T cell clones had unclear HCMV specificity.

This clonotype originated in a woman between 18 and 29 years old in good health. The sequencing sample was made of PBMCs. The chain uses TRBV7-2 and TRBJ2-1, with 7 bases lining up with TRBD1. CDR3 DNA: TGTGCCAGCAGCTATCGACAGGGTCCCCTAAATGAGCAGTTCTTC. It is translated as CASSYRQGPLNEQFF.